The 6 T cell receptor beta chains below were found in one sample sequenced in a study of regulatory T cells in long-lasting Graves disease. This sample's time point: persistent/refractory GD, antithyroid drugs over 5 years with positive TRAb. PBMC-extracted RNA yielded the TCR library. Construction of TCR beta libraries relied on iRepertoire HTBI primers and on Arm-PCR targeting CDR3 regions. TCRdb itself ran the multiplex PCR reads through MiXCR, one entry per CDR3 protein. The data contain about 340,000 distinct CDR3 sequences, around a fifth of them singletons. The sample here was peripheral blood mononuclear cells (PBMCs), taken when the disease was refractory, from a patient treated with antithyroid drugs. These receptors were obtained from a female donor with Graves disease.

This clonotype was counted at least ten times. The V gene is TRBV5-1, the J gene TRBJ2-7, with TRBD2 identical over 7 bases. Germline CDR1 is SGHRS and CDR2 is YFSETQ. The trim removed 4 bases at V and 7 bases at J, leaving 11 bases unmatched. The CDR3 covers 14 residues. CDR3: CASSPRAGVREQYF. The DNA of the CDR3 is TGCGCCAGCAGCCCGAGGGCGGGAGTAAGGGAGCAGTACTTC. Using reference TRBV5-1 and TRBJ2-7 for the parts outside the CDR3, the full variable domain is KAGVTQTPRYLIKTRGQQVTLSCSPISGHRSVSWYQQTPGQGLQFLFEYFSETQRNKGNFPGRFSGRQFSNSRSEMNVSTLELGDSALYLCASSPRAGVREQYFGPGTRLTVT.

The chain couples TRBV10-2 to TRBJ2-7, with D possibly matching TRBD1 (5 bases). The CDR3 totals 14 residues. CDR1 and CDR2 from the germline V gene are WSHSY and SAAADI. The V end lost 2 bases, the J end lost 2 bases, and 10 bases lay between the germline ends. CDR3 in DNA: TGCGCCAGCAGTGAGCAGGGTGGTCCCTACGAGCAGTACTTC. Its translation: CASSEQGGPYEQYF.

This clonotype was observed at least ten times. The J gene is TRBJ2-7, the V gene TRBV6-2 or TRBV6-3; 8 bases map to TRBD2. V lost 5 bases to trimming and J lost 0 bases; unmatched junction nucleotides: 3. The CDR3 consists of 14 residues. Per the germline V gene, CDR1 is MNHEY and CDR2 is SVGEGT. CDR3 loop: CASSPGGGSYEQYF. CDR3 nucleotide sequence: TGTGCCAGCAGTCCGGGGGGGGGCTCCTACGAGCAGTACTTC.

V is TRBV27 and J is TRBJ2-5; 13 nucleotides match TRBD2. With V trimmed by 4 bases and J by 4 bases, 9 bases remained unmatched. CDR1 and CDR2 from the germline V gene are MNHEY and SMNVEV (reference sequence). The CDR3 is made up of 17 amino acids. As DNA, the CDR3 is TGTGCCAGCAGTTCGGGGCGGACTAGCGGGAGTTCAGAGACCCAGTACTTC. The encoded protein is CASSSGRTSGSSETQYF.

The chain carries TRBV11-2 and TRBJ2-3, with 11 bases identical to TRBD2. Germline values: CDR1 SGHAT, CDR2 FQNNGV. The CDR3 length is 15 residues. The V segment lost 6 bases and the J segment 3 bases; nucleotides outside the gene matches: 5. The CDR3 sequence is CASRTSGSMTDTQYF. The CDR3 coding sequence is TGTGCCAGCAGAACTAGCGGGAGCATGACAGATACGCAGTATTTT. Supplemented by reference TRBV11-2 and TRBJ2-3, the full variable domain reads EAGVAQSPRYKIIEKRQSVAFWCNPISGHATLYWYQQILGQGPKLLIQFQNNGVVDDSQLPKDRFSAERLKGVDSTLKIQPAKLEDSAVYLCASRTSGSMTDTQYFGPGTRLTVL.

This CDR3 is CAWSVQATGELFF. The CDR3 bases are TGTGCCTGGAGTGTACAGGCCACCGGGGAGCTGTTTTTT. V and J are TRBV30 and TRBJ2-2; D is possibly TRBD1 (5 bases). V lost 0 bases and J 4 bases, leaving 6 bases between the germline ends. This CDR3 region has 13 residues. CDR1 is GTSNPN and CDR2 is SVGIG in the germline V gene (reference sequence).